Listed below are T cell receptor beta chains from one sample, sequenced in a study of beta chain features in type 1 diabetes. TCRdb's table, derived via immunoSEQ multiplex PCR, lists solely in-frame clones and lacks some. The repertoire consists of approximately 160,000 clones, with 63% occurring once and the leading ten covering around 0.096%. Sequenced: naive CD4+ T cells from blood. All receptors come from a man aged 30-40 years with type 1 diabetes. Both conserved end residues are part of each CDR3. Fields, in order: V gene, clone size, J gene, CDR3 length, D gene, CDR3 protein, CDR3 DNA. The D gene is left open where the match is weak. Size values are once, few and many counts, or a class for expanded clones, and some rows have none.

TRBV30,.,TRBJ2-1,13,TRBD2,CAWTRGGYNEQFF,TGTGCCTGGACCCGGGGGGGTTACAATGAGCAGTTCTTC
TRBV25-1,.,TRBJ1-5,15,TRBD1,CASSAGQGNDQPQHF,TGTGCCAGCAGTGCCGGACAGGGGAATGATCAGCCCCAGCATTTT
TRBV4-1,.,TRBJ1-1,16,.,CASSPESSSMNTEAFF,TGCGCCAGCAGCCCCGAGTCTTCCTCAATGAACACTGAAGCTTTCTTT
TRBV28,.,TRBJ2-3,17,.,CASSGQDGGPSTDTQYF,TGTGCCAGCAGTGGACAAGACGGGGGGCCAAGCACAGATACGCAGTATTTT
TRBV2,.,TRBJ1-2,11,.,CAITGNYGYTF,TGTGCAATTACAGGGAACTATGGCTACACCTTC
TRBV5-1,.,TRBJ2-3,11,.,CASSSKDTQYF,TGCGCCAGCAGCTCCAAAGATACGCAGTATTTT
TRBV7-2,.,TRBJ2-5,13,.,CASSTNRAETQYF,TGTGCCAGCAGCACGAACAGGGCAGAGACCCAGTACTTC
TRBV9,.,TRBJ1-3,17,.,CASSAPGVPGSGNTIYF,TGTGCCAGCAGCGCCCCTGGAGTGCCTGGCTCTGGAAACACCATATATTTT
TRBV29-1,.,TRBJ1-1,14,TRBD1,CSVDRPGGSTEAFF,TGCAGCGTTGACCGCCCAGGGGGCTCTACTGAAGCTTTCTTT
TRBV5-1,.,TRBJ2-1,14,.,CASSSTGTPNEQFF,TGCGCCAGCAGCTCAACAGGGACTCCAAATGAGCAGTTCTTC
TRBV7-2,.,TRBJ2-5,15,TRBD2,CASSLSERGQETQYF,TGTGCCAGCAGCTTGTCGGAGCGGGGCCAAGAGACCCAGTACTTC
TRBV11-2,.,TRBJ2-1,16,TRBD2,CASSSMTSRANNEQFF,TGTGCCAGCAGCTCCATGACTAGCCGCGCGAACAATGAGCAGTTCTTC
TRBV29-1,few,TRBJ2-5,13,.,CSVEPTEQQTQYF,TGCAGCGTCGAGCCGACAGAACAACAGACCCAGTACTTC
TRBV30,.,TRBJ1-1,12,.,CAWSVRGVGAFF,TGTGCCTGGAGTGTACGAGGAGTGGGCGCTTTCTTT
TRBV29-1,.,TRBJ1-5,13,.,CSVGGRVDQPQHF,TGCAGCGTTGGCGGCAGGGTTGATCAGCCCCAGCATTTT
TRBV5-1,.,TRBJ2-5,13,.,CASSSSGEETQYF,TGCGCCAGCAGCTCCTCCGGGGAGGAGACCCAGTACTTC
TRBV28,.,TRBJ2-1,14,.,CASSSGTGHNEQFF,TGTGCCAGCTCCTCCGGGACGGGTCACAATGAGCAGTTCTTC
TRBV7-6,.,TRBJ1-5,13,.,CATGDGSRQPQHF,TGTGCCACCGGGGATGGTTCAAGGCAGCCCCAGCATTTT
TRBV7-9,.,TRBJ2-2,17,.,CASSLVRGLGNTGELFF,TGTGCCAGCAGCTTAGTCAGAGGTCTCGGTAACACCGGGGAGCTGTTTTTT
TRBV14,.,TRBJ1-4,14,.,CASSPAGRGEKLFF,TGTGCCAGCAGCCCTGCCGGGCGAGGGGAAAAACTGTTTTTT
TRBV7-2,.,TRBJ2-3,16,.,CASSPRTGMEGDTQYF,TGTGCCAGCAGCCCCCGGACGGGAATGGAGGGAGATACGCAGTATTTT
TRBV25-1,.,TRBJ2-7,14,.,CASGDRTLSYEQYF,TGTGCCAGCGGCGACAGAACCCTCTCCTACGAGCAGTACTTC
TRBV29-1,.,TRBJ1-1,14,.,CSVVWHSLNTEAFF,TGCAGCGTTGTATGGCACTCGTTGAACACTGAAGCTTTCTTT
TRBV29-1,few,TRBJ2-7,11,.,CSVGGYYEQYF,TGCAGCGTTGGGGGGTACTACGAGCAGTACTTC